This record looks at one T cell receptor beta chain sequence and its context. The sample is drawn from a study of response to subunit inactivated influenza vaccine. MiXCR was run by TCRdb on the RT-PCR reads, yielding one entry per CDR3 protein. The sample yields approximately 530,000 distinct CDR3 sequences, roughly 13% seen once. CDR1 and CDR2 from the germline V gene are SGHTA and FQGNSA. V shed 1 base and J shed 6 bases, with 10 bases lying between them. The CDR3 contains 14 residues. The material was PBMCs from blood, obtained roughly 47 days after vaccination. The TCR sequence derives from a man aged 50-59 years who received an inactivated influenza vaccine. The chain recombines TRBV7-2 with TRBJ2-1; tentatively, D is TRBD2 (6 bases). The CDR3 sequence is CASSLDLAFNEQFF. DNA of the CDR3: TGTGCCAGCAGCTTAGATCTAGCGTTCAATGAGCAGTTCTTC.